The clone carrying this T cell receptor beta chain was recorded a few times. This specimen belongs to a study of human T cells and chemical hapten exposure. Across the study: Donors were sensitized with 2% DPC on the upper inner arm.

This sample's time point: pre-sensitization, week 0. The treatment is: therapeutic diphenylcyclopropenone sensitization with weekly scalp DPC. Separate cDNA molecules received unique molecular identifiers, which the library attached to them. In the authors' workflow: Sample TCR counts, which ranged from roughly 20,000 to 690,600, had a median of roughly 99,000. TCRdb called the RACE reads again in MiXCR, with one record for every CDR3 protein. The V and J calls and clone size are TCRdb's, not the authors'. Among over 300,000 distinct CDR3 sequences, 4% to 6% were seen once, and the ten largest hold around 2.6%. The source is a woman aged 50 to 60 with alopecia areata. Some clones in this sample may be carry-over from other donors' samples. The sample in question was whole blood, obtained in connection with sensitization to the hapten diphenylcyclopropenone (DPC).

The CDR3 here is CSARPPWGTEAFF. DNA of the CDR3: TGCAGTGCTAGACCCCCTTGGGGAACTGAAGCTTTCTTT. The J gene is TRBJ1-1, the V gene TRBV20-1; D gene uncertain. Trimming removed 2 bases from V and 5 bases from J, with 12 bases in between. The germline CDR1 and CDR2 sequences are DFQATT and SNEGSKA (reference sequence). This CDR3 has 13 residues.